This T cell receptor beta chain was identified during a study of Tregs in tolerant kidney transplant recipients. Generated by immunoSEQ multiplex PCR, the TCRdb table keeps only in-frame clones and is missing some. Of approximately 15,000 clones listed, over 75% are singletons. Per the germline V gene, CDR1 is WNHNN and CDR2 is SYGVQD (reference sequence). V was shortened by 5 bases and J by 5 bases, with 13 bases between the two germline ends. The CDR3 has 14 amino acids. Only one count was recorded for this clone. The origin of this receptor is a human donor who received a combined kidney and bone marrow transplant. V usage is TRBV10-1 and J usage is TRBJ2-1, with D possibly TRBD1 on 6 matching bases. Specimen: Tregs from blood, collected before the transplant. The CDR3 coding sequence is TGCGCCAGCAGTACAGGGTACCGGGACAATGAGCAGTTCTTC. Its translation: CASSTGYRDNEQFF.